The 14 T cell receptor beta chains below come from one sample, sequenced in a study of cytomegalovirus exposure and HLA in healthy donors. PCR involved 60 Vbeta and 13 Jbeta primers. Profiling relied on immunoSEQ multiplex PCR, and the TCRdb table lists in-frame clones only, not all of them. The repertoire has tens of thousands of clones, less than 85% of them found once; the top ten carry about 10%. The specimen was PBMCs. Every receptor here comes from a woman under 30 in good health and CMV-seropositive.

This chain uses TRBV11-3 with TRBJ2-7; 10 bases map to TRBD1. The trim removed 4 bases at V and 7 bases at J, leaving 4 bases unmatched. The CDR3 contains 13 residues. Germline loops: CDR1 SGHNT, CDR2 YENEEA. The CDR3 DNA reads TGTGCCAGCAGCTCCGGGACAGGGGTTGAGCAGTACTTC. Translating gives CASSSGTGVEQYF. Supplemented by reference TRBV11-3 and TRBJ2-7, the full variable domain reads EAGVVQSPRYKIIEKKQPVAFWCNPISGHNTLYWYLQNLGQGPELLIRYENEEAVDDSQLPKDRFSAERLKGVDSTLKIQPAELGDSAVYLCASSSGTGVEQYFGPGTRLTVT.

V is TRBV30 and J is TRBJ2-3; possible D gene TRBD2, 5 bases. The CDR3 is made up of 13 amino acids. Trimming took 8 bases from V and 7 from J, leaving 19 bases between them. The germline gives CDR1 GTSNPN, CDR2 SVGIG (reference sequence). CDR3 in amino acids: CAGFPRDLNTQYF. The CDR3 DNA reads TGTGCCGGCTTCCCCCGGGATCTTAATACGCAGTATTTT.

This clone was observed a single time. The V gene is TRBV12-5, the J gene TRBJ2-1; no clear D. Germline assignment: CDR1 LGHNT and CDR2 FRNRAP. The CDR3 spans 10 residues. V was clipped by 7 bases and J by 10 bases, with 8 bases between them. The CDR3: CASARVEQFF. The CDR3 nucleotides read TGTGCTAGTGCCCGTGTAGAGCAGTTCTTC.

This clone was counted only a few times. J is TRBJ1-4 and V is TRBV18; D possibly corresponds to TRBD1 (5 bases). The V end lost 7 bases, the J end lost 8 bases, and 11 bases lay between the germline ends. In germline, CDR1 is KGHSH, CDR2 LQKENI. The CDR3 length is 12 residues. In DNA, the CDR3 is TGTGCCAGCTGGGAGGGACGAGAAAAACTGTTTTTT. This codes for CASWEGREKLFF.

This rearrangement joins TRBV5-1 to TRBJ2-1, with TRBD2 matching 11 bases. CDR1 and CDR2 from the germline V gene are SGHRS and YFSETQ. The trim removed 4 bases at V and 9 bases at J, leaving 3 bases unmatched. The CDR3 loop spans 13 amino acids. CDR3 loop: CASSTGTSGEQFF. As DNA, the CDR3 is TGCGCCAGCAGCACCGGGACTAGCGGTGAGCAGTTCTTC.

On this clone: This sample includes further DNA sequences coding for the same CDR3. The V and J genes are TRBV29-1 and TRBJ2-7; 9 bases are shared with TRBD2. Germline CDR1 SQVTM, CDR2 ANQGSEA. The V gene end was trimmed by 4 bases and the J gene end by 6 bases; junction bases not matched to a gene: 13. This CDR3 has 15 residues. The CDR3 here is CSVAPPAGGVGEQYF. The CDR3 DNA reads TGCAGCGTTGCTCCCCCAGCGGGAGGCGTAGGCGAGCAGTACTTC.

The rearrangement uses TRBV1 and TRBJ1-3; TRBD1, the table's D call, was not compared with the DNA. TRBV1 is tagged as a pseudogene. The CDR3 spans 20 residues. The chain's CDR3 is CTSSQAPTGGSLRDGNTIYF. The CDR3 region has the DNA TGCACCAGCAGCCAAGCTCCGACAGGCGGCTCATTACGTGATGGAAACACCATATATTTT.

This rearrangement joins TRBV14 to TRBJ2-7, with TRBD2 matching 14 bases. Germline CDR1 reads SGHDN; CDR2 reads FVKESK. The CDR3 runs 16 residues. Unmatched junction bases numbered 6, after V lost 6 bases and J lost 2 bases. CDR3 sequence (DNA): TGTGCCAGCAGTCCATGGACTAGCGGGGGGCCCTACGAGCAGTACTTC. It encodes CASSPWTSGGPYEQYF.

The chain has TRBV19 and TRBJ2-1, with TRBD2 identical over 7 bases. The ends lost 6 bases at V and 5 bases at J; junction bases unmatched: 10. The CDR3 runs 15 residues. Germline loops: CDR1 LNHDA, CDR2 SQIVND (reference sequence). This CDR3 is CASRVGTNFNNEQFF. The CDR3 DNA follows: TGTGCCAGTAGAGTAGGGACTAATTTTAACAATGAGCAGTTCTTC.

CDR3 bases: TGTGCCAGCTCCCCCCTGGGCGGGGTGCATGAGCAGTTCTTC. Amino acids: CASSPLGGVHEQFF. This sequence joins TRBV18 and TRBJ2-1, with TRBD2 as a possible D gene (6 bases). This CDR3 region has 14 residues. V lost 6 bases and J 8 bases, leaving 17 bases between the germline ends. Germline V lookup: CDR1 KGHSH, CDR2 LQKENI.

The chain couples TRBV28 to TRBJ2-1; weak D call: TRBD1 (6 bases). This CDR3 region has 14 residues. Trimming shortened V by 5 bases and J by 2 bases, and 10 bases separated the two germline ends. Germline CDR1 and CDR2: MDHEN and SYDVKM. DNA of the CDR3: TGTGCCAGCAGTCCCGGACAGCCCTACAATGAGCAGTTCTTC. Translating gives CASSPGQPYNEQFF. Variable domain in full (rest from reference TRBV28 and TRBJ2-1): DVKVTQSSRYLVKRTGEKVFLECVQDMDHENMFWYRQDPGLGLRLIYFSYDVKMKEKGDIPEGYSVSREKKERFSLILESASTNQTSMYLCASSPGQPYNEQFFGPGTRLTVL.

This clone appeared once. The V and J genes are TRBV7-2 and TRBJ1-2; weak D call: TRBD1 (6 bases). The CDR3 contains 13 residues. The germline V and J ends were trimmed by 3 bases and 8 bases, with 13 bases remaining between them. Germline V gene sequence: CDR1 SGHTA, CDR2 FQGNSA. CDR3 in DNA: TGTGCCAGCAGCTTCGAGGGGGTGTCCGGCTACACCTTC. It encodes CASSFEGVSGYTF.

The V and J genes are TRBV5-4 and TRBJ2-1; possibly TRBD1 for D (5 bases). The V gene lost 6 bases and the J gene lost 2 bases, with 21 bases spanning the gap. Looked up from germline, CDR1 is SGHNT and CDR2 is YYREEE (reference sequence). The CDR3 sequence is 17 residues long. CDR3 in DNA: TGTGCCAGCACCAATTATGGGGCTGGCAAACCCTACAATGAGCAGTTCTTC. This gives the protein CASTNYGAGKPYNEQFF.

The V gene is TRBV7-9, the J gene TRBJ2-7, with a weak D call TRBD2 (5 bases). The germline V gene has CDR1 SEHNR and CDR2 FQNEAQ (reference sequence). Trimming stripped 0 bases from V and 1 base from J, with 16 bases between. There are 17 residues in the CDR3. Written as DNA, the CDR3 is TGTGCCAGCAGCTTAGCTTTCCCGGACTCTAGATCCTACGAGCAGTACTTC. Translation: CASSLAFPDSRSYEQYF.